These T cell receptor beta chains were read from a single sample in a study of shared clonotypes between healthy human individuals. Libraries were prepared by immunoSEQ multiplex PCR; TCRdb keeps only in-frame clonotypes and omits some of them. The sample shows about 2 million clones, over 85% of them seen only once. The specimen was naive CD8+ T cells sorted from blood. Every receptor here comes from a man between 18 and 35 years old in good health. CDR3s include the opening cysteine and the closing phenylalanine or tryptophan. D genes are given only for firm matches. A clone size is listed for some rows: how often the clone was seen (once, few, many), or a class if it is expanded.

j_gene | len | d_gene | v_gene | abundance | CDR3aa | CDR3nt
TRBJ2-3 | 15 | TRBD1 | TRBV30 | - | CARQDRVDSTDTQYF | TGTGCCCGTCAGGACAGGGTTGATAGCACAGATACGCAGTATTTT
TRBJ2-6 | 17 | - | TRBV11-2 | - | CASSLNPTGSGANVLTF | TGTGCCAGCAGCTTAAATCCGACAGGCTCTGGGGCCAACGTCCTGACTTTC
TRBJ1-1 | 15 | TRBD1 | TRBV13 | - | CASSSTTDRGAEAFF | TGTGCCAGCAGCTCAACCACGGACAGGGGGGCTGAAGCTTTCTTT
TRBJ2-5 | 16 | TRBD2 | TRBV6-5 | - | CASSYPTSGGQETQYF | TGTGCCAGCAGTTACCCGACTAGCGGGGGCCAAGAGACCCAGTACTTC
TRBJ1-2 | 14 | TRBD1 | TRBV7-9 | - | CASSLGGQAYGYTF | TGTGCCAGCAGCTTAGGCGGACAGGCCTATGGCTACACCTTC
TRBJ2-5 | 14 | - | TRBV7-9 | - | CASSYVESSQIQYF | TGTGCCAGCAGCTATGTGGAATCAAGTCAGATCCAGTACTTC
TRBJ2-7 | 13 | - | TRBV5-1 | - | CASSSTRYYEQYF | TGCGCCAGCAGCTCAACAAGATACTACGAGCAGTACTTC
TRBJ2-3 | 14 | - | TRBV11-2 | - | CASSLGGSTDTQYF | TGTGCCAGCAGCTTGGGGGGCAGCACAGATACGCAGTATTTT
TRBJ2-3 | 16 | TRBD1 | TRBV5-4 | - | CASSLALGQSTDTQYF | TGTGCCAGCAGCTTGGCCTTGGGACAGTCCACAGATACGCAGTATTTT
TRBJ2-3 | 12 | - | TRBV6-6 | once | CASSYAEDTQYF | TGTGCCAGCAGTTACGCCGAAGATACGCAGTATTTT
TRBJ1-3 | 15 | - | TRBV15 | - | CATSRDRRGEDTIYF | TGTGCCACCAGCAGAGATCGCAGGGGTGAAGACACCATATATTTT
TRBJ1-6 | 15 | - | TRBV6-1 | - | CASKGRDILGSPLHF | TGTGCCAGCAAGGGCCGGGACATCCTAGGGTCACCCCTCCACTTT
TRBJ2-5 | 15 | - | TRBV4-2 | once | CASSQAVGGMETQYF | TGTGCCAGCAGCCAAGCCGTTGGGGGTATGGAGACCCAGTACTTC